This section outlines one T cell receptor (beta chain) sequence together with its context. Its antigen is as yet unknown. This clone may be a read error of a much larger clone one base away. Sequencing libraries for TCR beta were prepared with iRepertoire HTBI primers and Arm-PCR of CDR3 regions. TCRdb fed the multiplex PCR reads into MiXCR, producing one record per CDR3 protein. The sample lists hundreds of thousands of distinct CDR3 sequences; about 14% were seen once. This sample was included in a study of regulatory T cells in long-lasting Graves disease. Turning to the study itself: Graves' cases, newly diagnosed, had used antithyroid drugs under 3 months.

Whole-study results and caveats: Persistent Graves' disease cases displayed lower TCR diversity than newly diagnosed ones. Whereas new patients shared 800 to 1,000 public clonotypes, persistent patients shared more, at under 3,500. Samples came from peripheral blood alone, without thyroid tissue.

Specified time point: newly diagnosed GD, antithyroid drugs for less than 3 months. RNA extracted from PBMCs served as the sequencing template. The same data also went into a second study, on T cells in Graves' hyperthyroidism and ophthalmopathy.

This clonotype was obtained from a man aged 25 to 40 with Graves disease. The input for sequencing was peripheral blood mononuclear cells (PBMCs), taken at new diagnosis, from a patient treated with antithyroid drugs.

CDR3 nucleotides: TGTGGCAGCAGGCAGGGAGTCGGCTATGGCTACACCTTC. It yields the protein CGSRQGVGYGYTF. The chain combines TRBV2 with TRBJ1-2; the D gene is possibly TRBD1 (5 bases). Germline V gene sequence: CDR1 SNHLY, CDR2 FYNNEI. The CDR3 totals 13 residues. Together with reference TRBV2 and TRBJ1-2, the CDR3 gives the full variable domain: EPEVTQTPSHQVTQMGQEVILRCVPISNHLYFYWYRQILGQKVEFLVSFYNNEISEKSEIFDDQFSVERPDGSNFTLKIRSTKLEDSAMYFCGSRQGVGYGYTFGSGTRLTVV.